This entry lists 29 T cell receptor beta chains sequenced from one sample in a study of blood T cell repertoires in COVID-19. This table comes from immunoSEQ multiplex PCR, and its TCRdb copy is limited to in-frame clones, with some not included. The sample contains roughly 150,000 clones, more than 65% of which appear only once. The specimen was peripheral blood. Every receptor here comes from a woman aged 45-65 years in a cohort sampled during active or convalescent COVID-19.

The V call is TRBV2, the J call TRBJ1-2, with D maybe TRBD1 (5 bases). Trimming took 7 bases from V and 1 from J, leaving 10 bases between them. Looked up from germline, CDR1 is SNHLY and CDR2 is FYNNEI. CDR3 length: 13 residues. The DNA of the CDR3 is TGTGCCAGCACGACAGTGTATAACTATGGCTACACCTTC. Encoded protein: CASTTVYNYGYTF. The full variable domain, its missing parts supplied by reference TRBV2 and TRBJ1-2, is EPEVTQTPSHQVTQMGQEVILRCVPISNHLYFYWYRQILGQKVEFLVSFYNNEISEKSEIFDDQFSVERPDGSNFTLKIRSTKLEDSAMYFCASTTVYNYGYTFGSGTRLTVV.

V gene TRBV4-2 combines with J gene TRBJ1-1, with TRBD1 as a possible D gene (6 bases). V lost 0 bases and J lost 6, with 14 bases in between. Germline values: CDR1 LGHNA, CDR2 YNFKEQ. The CDR3 has 15 residues. The CDR3 is CASSQEVNRVAEAFF. In nucleotides, the CDR3 is TGTGCCAGCAGCCAAGAAGTTAACAGGGTAGCTGAAGCTTTCTTT.

The chain couples TRBV6-5 to TRBJ1-6; D remains unclear. Germline V gene data show CDR1 as MNHEY and CDR2 as SVGAGI. The CDR3 loop spans 14 amino acids. The V gene lost 4 bases and the J gene lost 3 bases, with 7 bases spanning the gap. The CDR3 sequence: CASSFDFYNSPLHF. CDR3 in DNA: TGTGCCAGCAGTTTTGACTTCTATAATTCACCCCTCCACTTT.

Here the CDR3 DNA reads TGTGCCAGTAGACGACAGGGCCAAATGCCCAGGGTTAATAGTGAGCAGTTCTTC. This codes for CASRRQGQMPRVNSEQFF. This chain connects TRBV2 to TRBJ2-1; 7 nucleotides match TRBD1. V was clipped by 9 bases and J by 9 bases; unmatched bases: 26. The CDR3 runs to 18 residues. From germline, CDR1 is SNHLY and CDR2 FYNNEI.

The rearrangement uses TRBV10-3 and TRBJ2-5, with 8 bases aligning to TRBD2. Germline CDR1 and CDR2: ENHRY and SYGVKD. The CDR3 is made up of 15 amino acids. V shed 5 bases, J shed 3 bases, and the junction held 8 bases outside the gene matches. The CDR3 region is CAISPGGSGKETQYF. CDR3 DNA sequence: TGTGCCATCAGTCCCGGAGGTAGCGGGAAAGAGACCCAGTACTTC.

V is TRBV18 and J is TRBJ1-4; unclear D gene. The CDR3 covers 12 residues. Germline CDR1 is KGHSH and CDR2 is LQKENI. Trimming removed 5 bases from V and 7 bases from J, with 8 bases in between. The CDR3 DNA sequence: TGTGCCAGCTCAAGAGGAGGTGAAAAACTGTTTTTT. Translation gives CASSRGGEKLFF.

The rearrangement links TRBV19 to TRBJ1-5, with D maybe TRBD1 (5 bases). This CDR3 region has 15 residues. The germline gives CDR1 LNHDA, CDR2 SQIVND (reference sequence). V dropped 8 bases and J dropped 4 bases, with 18 bases sitting between them. Here the CDR3 reads CASDGSTVINQPQHF. CDR3 nucleotide sequence: TGTGCCAGTGATGGTTCGACAGTGATAAATCAGCCCCAGCATTTT. The full variable domain, with the rest looked up from reference TRBV19 and TRBJ1-5, is DGGITQSPKYLFRKEGQNVTLSCEQNLNHDAMYWYRQDPGQGLRLIYYSQIVNDFQKGDIAEGYSVSREKKESFPLTVTSAQKNPTAFYLCASDGSTVINQPQHFGDGTRLSIL.

By share, this clone ranks as medium-sized. V and J are TRBV4-2 and TRBJ2-3, with 8 bases identical to TRBD2. Germline CDR1 LGHNA, CDR2 YNFKEQ. The CDR3 loop spans 15 amino acids. V was clipped by 0 bases and J by 6 bases; unmatched bases: 5. The CDR3 reads CASSQDRGGLDTQYF. The CDR3 DNA is TGTGCCAGCAGCCAAGATCGCGGGGGGCTGGATACGCAGTATTTT.

J is TRBJ1-3 and V is TRBV7-2; the D gene is possibly TRBD1 (5 bases). The V gene's germline CDR1 is SGHTA and CDR2 FQGNSA. The CDR3 consists of 17 residues. V was cut by 2 bases and J by 0 bases, with 14 bases left in between. CDR3 DNA: TGTGCCAGCAGCTTACAGGGCAGGAGCTCCTCTGGAAACACCATATATTTT. This encodes CASSLQGRSSSGNTIYF.

The chain has TRBV7-6 and TRBJ2-5; D not certain. Deletions cut 2 bases from V and 1 base from J, with 5 bases between. The CDR3 covers 13 residues. Per the germline V gene, CDR1 is SGHVS and CDR2 is FNYEAQ. This chain's CDR3 is CASSLRLQETQYF. CDR3 nucleotides: TGTGCCAGCAGCTTACGTCTCCAAGAGACCCAGTACTTC.

The J gene is TRBJ2-1, the V gene TRBV5-1, with 9 bases that match TRBD2. The V gene end was trimmed by 6 bases and the J gene end by 5 bases; junction bases not matched to a gene: 12. Looked up from germline, CDR1 is SGHRS and CDR2 is YFSETQ. The CDR3 contains 16 residues. The CDR3 bases are TGCGCCAGCACCCTGGGGCCAGCGGGAGGTAACAATGAGCAGTTCTTC. It codes for CASTLGPAGGNNEQFF.

This clone was seen only once. V is TRBV6-2 or TRBV6-3 and J is TRBJ1-1; TRBD1 aligns across 7 bases. This CDR3 comprises 13 residues. CDR1 and CDR2 (germline): MNHEY, SVGEGT. The trim removed 2 bases at V and 8 bases at J, leaving 5 bases unmatched. CDR3 coding DNA: TGTGCCAGCAGTTACGGACAGGATCTAGAAGCTTTCTTT. This translates into CASSYGQDLEAFF.

This rearrangement joins TRBV24-1 to TRBJ1-2; the match to TRBD1 covers 8 bases. The CDR3 is 16 amino acids. V trimming: 0 bases; J trimming: 4 bases; junction bases outside the gene matches: 6. Germline values: CDR1 KGHDR, CDR2 SFDVKD. The CDR3 DNA follows: TGTGCCACCAGTGATTTGCAAGGACAGGGCCTCTATGGCTACACCTTC. This sequence encodes CATSDLQGQGLYGYTF.

The chain links TRBV3-1 (or the pseudogene TRBV3-2) to TRBJ1-2, with 7 bases fitting TRBD1. The CDR3 totals 14 residues. The germline V gene encodes CDR1 LGHDT and CDR2 YNNKEL (reference sequence). Germline trimming cut 3 bases from V and 5 bases from J; bases unmatched to any gene: 6. The chain's CDR3 is CASSHRDSRYGYTF. CDR3 sequence (DNA): TGTGCCAGCAGCCATCGGGACAGCAGGTATGGCTACACCTTC.

This clone has more than one count but fewer than ten. The J gene is TRBJ1-5, the V gene TRBV4-1; D is perhaps TRBD1 (6 bases). V was shortened by 3 bases and J by 4 bases, with 16 bases between the two germline ends. CDR1 and CDR2 from the germline V gene are MGHRA and YSYEKL. The CDR3 has 16 residues. CDR3 nucleotide sequence: TGCGCCAGCAGCCAGGGGCTCACAGGGCAGAATCAGCCCCAGCATTTT. Amino acid sequence: CASSQGLTGQNQPQHF.

The chain links TRBV3-1 (or the pseudogene TRBV3-2) to TRBJ1-5, with a tentative D call TRBD1 (5 bases). The germline V gene encodes CDR1 LGHDT and CDR2 YNNKEL (reference sequence). Trimming took 5 bases from V and 5 from J, leaving 10 bases between them. The length of the CDR3 is 13 residues. Here the CDR3 reads CASSAGRDQPQHF. The CDR3 nucleotides are TGTGCCAGCAGCGCGGGGCGGGATCAGCCCCAGCATTTT.

DNA for the CDR3: TGTGCCAGCAGCCAACCGGACAGGACACTAGCGGTAGTGTCTTGGCCCCAGCATTTT. Translating it yields CASSQPDRTLAVVSWPQHF. This rearrangement joins TRBV3-1 (or the pseudogene TRBV3-2) to TRBJ1-5; TRBD1 aligns across 7 bases. V was clipped by 2 bases and J by 9 bases; unmatched bases: 22. This CDR3 has 19 residues. The germline V gene has CDR1 LGHDT and CDR2 YNNKEL (reference sequence).

This chain uses TRBV27 with TRBJ1-2; possibly TRBD1 for D (6 bases). Germline CDR1 is MNHEY and CDR2 is SMNVEV (reference sequence). Trimming stripped 4 bases from V and 4 bases from J, with 10 bases between. The CDR3 extends over 13 amino acids. The CDR3 protein is CASSYRAFYGYTF. As DNA, the CDR3 is TGTGCCAGCAGTTACAGGGCATTCTATGGCTACACCTTC.

The CDR3 loop is CASSLNGREQYF. In DNA form, the CDR3 reads TGTGCCAGCAGCCTCAATGGGCGCGAGCAGTACTTC. V and J are TRBV3-1 (or the pseudogene TRBV3-2) and TRBJ2-7; D not resolved. This CDR3 is 12 amino acids long. Germline V gene lookup returns CDR1 LGHDT and CDR2 YNNKEL (reference sequence). Trimming left V 4 bases short and J 6 bases short, with 10 bases between.

The chain has TRBV10-3 and TRBJ2-7; unclear D gene. Trimming took 4 bases from V and 5 from J, leaving 6 bases between them. The CDR3 runs 11 residues. CDR1 is ENHRY and CDR2 is SYGVKD in the germline V gene. Written as DNA, the CDR3 is TGTGCCATCAGTGGGGCCCACGAGCAGTACTTC. Translation: CAISGAHEQYF.

This chain joins TRBV5-1 and TRBJ1-5; 7 bases align to TRBD1. With V trimmed by 0 bases and J by 4 bases, 4 bases remained unmatched. Germline assignment: CDR1 SGHRS and CDR2 YFSETQ. The CDR3 totals 15 residues. The CDR3 bases are TGCGCCAGCAGCTTGGGAGGGACAGAGAATCAGCCCCAGCATTTT. It specifies CASSLGGTENQPQHF.

The gene calls are TRBV5-1 and TRBJ2-5; D may be TRBD1 (5 bases). Germline V CDR1 and CDR2: SGHRS, YFSETQ. V lost 3 bases, J lost 13 bases, and 13 bases lay in between. The CDR3 spans 11 residues. CDR3 residues: CASSSDNDAYF. CDR3 nucleotides: TGCGCCAGCAGCTCGGACAATGATGCGTACTTC.

The chain employs TRBV4-3 and TRBJ2-3; TRBD1 agrees at 8 bases. CDR1 is LGHNA and CDR2 is YSLEER in the germline V gene. J was trimmed by 2 bases and V by 0 bases; bases with no gene match: 7. The CDR3 is 17 residues long. The CDR3 nucleotides are TGCGCCAGCAGCCAAGATCTTGCGGGACAGGACACAGATACGCAGTATTTT. It encodes CASSQDLAGQDTDTQYF.

J is TRBJ2-4 and V is TRBV10-3; TRBD2 aligns across 7 bases. V lost 2 bases, J lost 0 bases, and 1 base stayed unmatched. CDR3 length equals 15 residues. Germline V gives CDR1 ENHRY, CDR2 SYGVKD. CDR3 amino acids: CAISEGGVAKNIQYF. The CDR3 DNA sequence: TGTGCCATCAGTGAGGGGGGGGTAGCCAAAAACATTCAGTACTTC.

The chain links TRBV7-7 to TRBJ2-5; 14 nucleotides agree with TRBD2. After removal of 4 bases from V and 1 base from J, the junction contained 2 bases not matched to a gene. CDR1 is SSHAT, CDR2 FNYEAQ, per germline (reference sequence). The length of the CDR3 is 16 residues. CDR3 residues: CASSSGLAGGQETQYF. CDR3 coding DNA: TGTGCCAGCAGCTCAGGACTAGCGGGGGGCCAAGAGACCCAGTACTTC.

The rearrangement joins TRBV27 to TRBJ1-1; D is possibly TRBD1 (5 bases). This CDR3 region has 14 residues. Germline values: CDR1 MNHEY, CDR2 SMNVEV (reference sequence). The V and J ends lost 6 bases and 3 bases respectively, with 14 bases between them. This CDR3 reads CASRLRGEDTEAFF. The CDR3 nucleotides are TGTGCCAGCAGATTGCGAGGGGAGGACACTGAAGCTTTCTTT.

This clone was seen a single time. V gene TRBV7-9 combines with J gene TRBJ1-2; possibly TRBD1 for D (6 bases). Trimming took 9 bases from V and 1 from J, leaving 15 bases between them. The CDR3 contains 14 residues. Per the germline V gene, CDR1 is SEHNR and CDR2 is FQNEAQ (reference sequence). This chain's CDR3 is CARRTTGYNYGYTF. Written as DNA, the CDR3 is TGTGCCAGAAGAACTACAGGGTATAACTATGGCTACACCTTC. Based on the CDR3 plus reference TRBV7-9 and TRBJ1-2, the full variable domain is DTGVSQNPRHKITKRGQNVTFRCDPISEHNRLYWYRQTLGQGPEFLTYFQNEAQLEKSRLLSDRFSAERPKGSFSTLEIQRTEQGDSAMYLCARRTTGYNYGYTFGSGTRLTVV.

The chain carries TRBV5-1 and TRBJ2-7; D perhaps matches TRBD2 (6 bases). Germline CDR1 and CDR2: SGHRS and YFSETQ. With 2 bases removed from V and 1 base from J, the gap between germline ends came to 19 bases. The CDR3 consists of 17 residues. CDR3: CASSLGSRRGQSYEQYF. Written as DNA, the CDR3 is TGCGCCAGCAGCTTAGGGTCGAGGAGGGGCCAATCCTACGAGCAGTACTTC.

The J gene is TRBJ2-3, the V gene TRBV5-1, with a tentative D call TRBD2 (6 bases). Germline CDR1 is SGHRS and CDR2 is YFSETQ. The germline V and J ends were trimmed by 6 bases and 3 bases, with 17 bases remaining between them. The CDR3 spans 15 residues. Here the CDR3 reads CASTTLEAGTDTQYF. CDR3 sequence (DNA): TGCGCCAGCACAACCTTAGAAGCGGGTACAGATACGCAGTATTTT.